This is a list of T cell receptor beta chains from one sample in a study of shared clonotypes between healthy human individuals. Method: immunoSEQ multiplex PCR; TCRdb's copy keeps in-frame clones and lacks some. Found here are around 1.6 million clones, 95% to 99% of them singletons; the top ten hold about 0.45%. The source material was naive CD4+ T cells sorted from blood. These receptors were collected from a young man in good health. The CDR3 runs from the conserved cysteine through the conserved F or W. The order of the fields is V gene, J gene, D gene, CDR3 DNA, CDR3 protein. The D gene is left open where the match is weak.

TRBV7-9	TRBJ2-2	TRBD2	TGTGCCAGCGGCTTAGCGGGATCGGGCACCGGGGAGCTGTTTTTT	CASGLAGSGTGELFF
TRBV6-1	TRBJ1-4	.	TGTGCCAGCAGACTGACTATCGGAAATGAAAAACTGTTTTTT	CASRLTIGNEKLFF
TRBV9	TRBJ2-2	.	TGTGCCAGCAGCGTAGGTGTAGGGAAAACCGGGGAGCTGTTTTTT	CASSVGVGKTGELFF
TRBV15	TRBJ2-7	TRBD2	TGTGCCACCGGAAGCGGGAGGAGTGAGCAGTACTTC	CATGSGRSEQYF
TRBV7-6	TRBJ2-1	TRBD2	TGTGCCAGCAGCTTAAAAGAAGGCGGGAGGGAGTTCTTC	CASSLKEGGREFF
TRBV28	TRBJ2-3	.	TGTGCCAGCAGTTTACGGACGGCCACAGATACGCAGTATTTT	CASSLRTATDTQYF
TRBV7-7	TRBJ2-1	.	TGTGCCAGCAGCTTCTCAGGAGATCCCTACAATGAGCAGTTCTTC	CASSFSGDPYNEQFF
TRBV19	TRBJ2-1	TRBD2	TGTGCCAGTCATAGCGGGACGCACAATGAGCAGTTCTTC	CASHSGTHNEQFF
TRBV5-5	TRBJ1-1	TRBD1	TGTGCCAGCAGCTCACAGGGGGCCGCAGACACTGAAGCTTTCTTT	CASSSQGAADTEAFF
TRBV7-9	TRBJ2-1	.	TGTGCCAGCACGAATAGGGGGGAGGGCTACAATGAGCAGTTCTTC	CASTNRGEGYNEQFF
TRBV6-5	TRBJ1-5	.	TGTGCCAGCAGTTACCTCGGAGATCAGCCCCAGCATTTT	CASSYLGDQPQHF
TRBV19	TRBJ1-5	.	TGTGCCAGTAGTACCTTAGGGGTTTCGGATCAGCCCCAGCATTTT	CASSTLGVSDQPQHF
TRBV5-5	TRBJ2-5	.	TGTGCCAGCAGCTTGTTGTCTGTGGAGACCCAGTACTTC	CASSLLSVETQYF
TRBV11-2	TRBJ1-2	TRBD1	TGTGCCAGCAGCTTACGAGGGGGCTCGGACTATGGCTACACCTTC	CASSLRGGSDYGYTF
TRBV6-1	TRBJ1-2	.	TGTGCCAGCAGTGAAGCGCAGGGCTACTATGGCTACACCTTC	CASSEAQGYYGYTF
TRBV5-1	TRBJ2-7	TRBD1	TGCGCCAGCAGACCGGGACAGGGATACGAGCAGTACTTC	CASRPGQGYEQYF
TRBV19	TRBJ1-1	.	TGTGCCAGTAGTATCTCTTCCCCAAACAGAGAAGCTTTCTTT	CASSISSPNREAFF
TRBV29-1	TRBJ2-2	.	TGCAGCGTTGTCTGGACAGCGGGCACCGGGGAGCTGTTTTTT	CSVVWTAGTGELFF
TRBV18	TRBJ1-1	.	TGTGCCAGCTCACCTCGGGTCACCGAAGCTTTCTTT	CASSPRVTEAFF
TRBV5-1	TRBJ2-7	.	TGCGCCAGCAGCCCTGGACACGGCGGCGAGCAGTACTTC	CASSPGHGGEQYF
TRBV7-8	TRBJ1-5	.	TGTGCCAGCAGCTTAGTAGGGTTGCGGCAGCCCCAGCATTTT	CASSLVGLRQPQHF
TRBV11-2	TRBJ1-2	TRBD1	TGTGCCAGCCAAGGGAGAGGGACAGCAAATAACTATGGCTACACCTTC	CASQGRGTANNYGYTF
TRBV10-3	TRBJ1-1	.	TGTGCCATCAGTGAGCGGGCGTTGAACACTGAAGCTTTCTTT	CAISERALNTEAFF
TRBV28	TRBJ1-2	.	TGTGCCAGCAGCGTTCAGGGGCGGGACTATGGCTACACCTTC	CASSVQGRDYGYTF
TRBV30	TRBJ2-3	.	TGTGCCTGGGGACACATACTCACAGATACGCAGTATTTT	CAWGHILTDTQYF
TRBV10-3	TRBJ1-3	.	TGTGCCATCAGTGATGAGGTCTTAGGCAGGGCCTCTGGAAACACCATATATTTT	CAISDEVLGRASGNTIYF
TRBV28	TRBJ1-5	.	TGTGCCAGCAGTTTAACCCAGGGGCAGTTAAGTCAGCCCCAGCATTTT	CASSLTQGQLSQPQHF
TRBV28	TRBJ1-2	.	TGTGCCAGCAGTTTATTCGGGGGCCAGAACTATGGCTACACCTTC	CASSLFGGQNYGYTF
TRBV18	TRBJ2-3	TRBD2	TGTGCCAGCTCAGACCTAGCGGGAGGTCCGACAGATACGCAGTATTTT	CASSDLAGGPTDTQYF
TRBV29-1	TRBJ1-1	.	TGCAGCGTTGATGGATTCATGAACACTGAAGCTTTCTTT	CSVDGFMNTEAFF
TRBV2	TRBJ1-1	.	TGTGCCAGCAGTGTGGAGAGGTCCACTGAAGCTTTCTTT	CASSVERSTEAFF
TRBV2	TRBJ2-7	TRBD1	TGTGCCAGGAGGGACAGGGTCTCCTACGAGCAGTACTTC	CARRDRVSYEQYF
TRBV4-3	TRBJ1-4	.	TGCGCCAGCAGCCTACATCGGCCAGGAAATATCCCAACTAATGAAAAACTGTTTTTT	CASSLHRPGNIPTNEKLFF
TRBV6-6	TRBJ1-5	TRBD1	TGTGCCAGCAGTTTTTATAGGGACAGGCCTCAGCCCCAGCATTTT	CASSFYRDRPQPQHF
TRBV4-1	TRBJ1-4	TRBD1	TGCGCCAGCAGCCAAGGACAGGGGGGTAATGAAAAACTGTTTTTT	CASSQGQGGNEKLFF
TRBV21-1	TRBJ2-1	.	TGTGCCAGCAGCAAATTGGGAGCCTACAATGAGCAGTTCTTC	CASSKLGAYNEQFF
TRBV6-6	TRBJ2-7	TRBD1	TGTGCCAGCAGTTACACCCCGACAGGGTCCAGCGAGCAGTACTTC	CASSYTPTGSSEQYF
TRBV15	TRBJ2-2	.	TGTGCCACCAGCAGAGATCGTAGCACCGGGGAGCTGTTTTTT	CATSRDRSTGELFF
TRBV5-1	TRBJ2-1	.	TGCGCCAGCAGCTTGGCTTCGTACAATGAGCAGTTCTTC	CASSLASYNEQFF
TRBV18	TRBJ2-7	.	TGTGCCAGCTCACCGGGTCCTCGATACGAGCAGTACTTC	CASSPGPRYEQYF
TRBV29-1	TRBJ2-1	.	TGCAGCGTTGCTCATGAGCCTGACAATGAGCAGTTCTTC	CSVAHEPDNEQFF
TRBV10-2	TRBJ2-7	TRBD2	TGCGCCAGCAGTGTAAACCCGGGACTAGCGGGAGTTGCGCAGTACTTC	CASSVNPGLAGVAQYF
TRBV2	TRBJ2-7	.	TGTGCCAGCTCTTCAGGGGGGTACGAGCAGTACTTC	CASSSGGYEQYF
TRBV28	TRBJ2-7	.	TGTGCCAGCAGTTTTGGGGGCCTCTCCTACGAGCAGTACTTC	CASSFGGLSYEQYF
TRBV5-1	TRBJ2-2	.	TGCGCCAGCAGCTTGGGACAGGGAGGCGGGGAGCTGTTTTTT	CASSLGQGGGELFF
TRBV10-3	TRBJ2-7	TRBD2	TGTGCCATCGCCACATCCCAGGTCCTAGCGGGAGAGGCCGAGCAGTACTTC	CAIATSQVLAGEAEQYF
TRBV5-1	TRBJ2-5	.	TGCGCCAGCAGCCAAAGAGGCCAAGAGACCCAGTACTTC	CASSQRGQETQYF
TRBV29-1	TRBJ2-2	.	TGCAGCGTCGGGAACACGAACACCGGGGAGCTGTTTTTT	CSVGNTNTGELFF